The clone carrying this TCR beta chain was counted a few times. Its antigen is as yet unknown. This may stem from a read error, because a much larger clone lies one nucleotide away. The CDR3 has 16 residues. V lost 2 bases, J lost 2 bases, and 6 bases stayed unmatched. Germline CDR1 MNHNS, CDR2 SASEGT. Until they underwent thyroid surgery, no patient had received any treatment. TCRdb re-processed the PCR reads through MiXCR. The repertoire has 15,000 to 20,000 clones, 32% of them found once; the top ten carry roughly 20%. This entry belongs to a study of metastatic and nonmetastatic thyroid tumors. Study-wide results and limits: Malignant thyroid tumors reportedly exceeded benign nodules significantly in TCR beta diversity, with the difference appearing in blood and tumor.

The material sequenced was adjacent normal tissue. The TCR comes from a female donor with papillary thyroid cancer or a benign thyroid nodule (not recorded which). Some clones in this sample may be carry-over from other donors' samples. This chain joins TRBV6-1 and TRBJ2-3, with TRBD1 matching 8 bases. The DNA for the CDR3 is TGTGCCAGCAGTGAAAGCCAGGGGGCCCTCACAGATACGCAGTATTTT. Protein: CASSESQGALTDTQYF.